A single sample is the source of the 3 T cell receptor beta chains below, sequenced in a study of cytomegalovirus exposure and HLA in healthy donors. The PCR was carried out with 60 Vbeta primers and 13 Jbeta primers. TCRdb's copy holds only in-frame clones and misses some; the assay was immunoSEQ multiplex PCR. The sample includes some 140,000 clones, 77% of them seen just once. Sample: PBMCs. Receptor source: a woman in her 40s in good health and CMV-seronegative.

This clone was detected only a few times. V and J are TRBV6-5 and TRBJ1-5; D possibly corresponds to TRBD1 (6 bases). CDR3 length: 12 residues. V lost 8 bases and J lost 1, with 6 bases in between. Germline lookup yields CDR1 MNHEY and CDR2 SVGAGI. CDR3 in amino acids: CASGQSNQPQHF. The CDR3, as DNA: TGTGCCAGCGGACAGAGCAATCAGCCCCAGCATTTT.

In this sample, this clone turned up once. The chain is built from TRBV9 and TRBJ2-7, with 9 bases identical to TRBD1. The CDR3 contains 15 residues. CDR1 and CDR2 from the germline V gene are SGDLS and YYNGEE. Trimming took 3 bases from V and 2 from J; bases not matched to a gene: 6. The CDR3 here is CASSEGTGSTYEQYF. The CDR3 nucleotides are TGTGCCAGCAGCGAGGGGACAGGGTCTACCTACGAGCAGTACTTC.

The rearrangement joins TRBV11-1 to TRBJ1-1; D is perhaps TRBD1 (5 bases). CDR3 length: 13 amino acids. Germline V gene sequence: CDR1 SGHAT, CDR2 FQDESV (reference sequence). The V end was cut by 4 bases, the J end by 2 bases, with 8 bases between. Here the CDR3 DNA reads TGTGCCAGCAGCTACGACAGCAACACTGAAGCTTTCTTT. This translates into CASSYDSNTEAFF.